The T cell receptor (beta chain) under discussion was sequenced for a study of cytomegalovirus exposure and HLA in healthy donors. With 0 bases clipped from V and 2 bases from J, the junction kept 0 bases outside the gene matches. The CDR3 extends over 16 amino acids. Germline assignment: CDR1 SGHRS and CDR2 YFSETQ. Primers included in the PCR were 60 Vbeta and 13 Jbeta primers. The method was immunoSEQ multiplex PCR; TCRdb's version includes in-frame clones alone and lacks a portion of them. The listing contains fewer than 200,000 clones. Source material: PBMCs. This chain joins TRBV5-1 and TRBJ2-6; TRBD1 agrees at 9 bases. The clonotype originates from a young man in good health and CMV-seronegative. The CDR3, as DNA: TGCGCCAGCAGCTTGGGGACAGGGGCTGGGGCCAACGTCCTGACTTTC. Its translation is CASSLGTGAGANVLTF.